Below are 7 T cell receptor beta chains sequenced from a single sample in a study of blood T cell repertoires in COVID-19 (dated by TCRdb to the early 2020s). The protocol used for the library was the immunoSEQ multiplex PCR assay. Sourced from immuneACCESS, this table was stored by TCRdb with only in-frame sequences that have V and J called. A share of the clones is absent; for the studies checked, an unresolved V gene accounts for under half, and the remainder has no known explanation. The sample contains about 190,000 clones, 80% to 85% of them found a single time. The ten largest account for around 6.1% of the sample. Sample: peripheral blood. The receptors stem from a woman aged 40 to 50 with acute or convalescent COVID-19.

V and J are TRBV19 and TRBJ2-5; TRBD1 might be the D (6 bases). This CDR3 comprises 12 residues. Germline loops: CDR1 LNHDA, CDR2 SQIVND (reference sequence). V was clipped by 6 bases and J by 2 bases, with 7 bases between them. The CDR3 is CASSQGQETQYF. The CDR3 bases are TGTGCCAGTAGCCAGGGGCAAGAGACCCAGTACTTC.

V gene TRBV25-1 combines with J gene TRBJ2-3, with D maybe TRBD1 (5 bases). Germline V gene lookup returns CDR1 MGHDK and CDR2 SYGVNS. The CDR3 length is 15 residues. Between the trimmed V and J ends, which lost 8 bases and 4 bases, there was a span of 19 bases. Here the CDR3 reads CASGKWQGGSDTQYF. CDR3 nucleotide sequence: TGTGCCAGCGGTAAATGGCAGGGCGGTTCAGATACGCAGTATTTT. Looking up the rest from reference TRBV25-1 and TRBJ2-3 gives the full variable domain: EADIYQTPRYLVIGTGKKITLECSQTMGHDKMYWYQQDPGMELHLIHYSYGVNSTEKGDLSSESTVSRIRTEHFPLTLESARPSHTSQYLCASGKWQGGSDTQYFGPGTRLTVL.

The CDR3 nucleotides read TGTGCCAGCAGTTCTCCTAATCAGGAAGTAAGGGGAGGCTACACCTTC. Protein product: CASSSPNQEVRGGYTF. The V and J genes are TRBV16 and TRBJ1-2; weak D call: TRBD1 (5 bases). The CDR3 has 16 amino acids. The V gene lost 6 bases and the J gene lost 8 bases, with 25 bases spanning the gap. CDR1 is KGHSY, CDR2 FQNENV, per germline.

On this clone itself: The sample holds other DNA sequences that translate to the same CDR3. The chain has TRBV5-1 and TRBJ1-5, with TRBD1 identical over 8 bases. The CDR3 contains 16 residues. CDR1 is SGHRS, CDR2 YFSETQ, per germline. Trimming took 0 bases from V and 3 from J; bases not matched to a gene: 5. The CDR3 DNA reads TGCGCCAGCAGCTTGGATGGGACAGGAAACAATCAGCCCCAGCATTTT. This encodes CASSLDGTGNNQPQHF.

The chain is built from TRBV7-9 and TRBJ1-2, with TRBD1 matching 9 bases. From germline, CDR1 is SEHNR and CDR2 FQNEAQ (reference sequence). Losses at the gene ends were 1 base for V and 10 bases for J; bases not matched to a gene: 7. CDR3 length: 14 residues. CDR3 sequence reads: CASSLDGRTGAYTF. For the CDR3, the DNA is TGTGCCAGCAGCTTAGATGGCCGGACAGGGGCCTACACCTTC.

Only one count was recorded for this clone. The rearrangement links TRBV7-9 to TRBJ1-2; D ambiguous. The CDR3 spans 14 residues. V gave up 1 base and J gave up 4 bases, with 10 bases separating them. Germline V lookup: CDR1 SEHNR, CDR2 FQNEAQ (reference sequence). The CDR3 DNA reads TGTGCCAGCAGCTTAGAGTCAGGTAGCTATGGCTACACCTTC. As protein: CASSLESGSYGYTF.

This chain joins TRBV27 and TRBJ1-5; no firm D call. The V end lost 3 bases, the J end lost 9 bases, and 15 bases lay between the germline ends. Germline V gives CDR1 MNHEY, CDR2 SMNVEV (reference sequence). CDR3 length equals 14 residues. CDR3 region: CASSFVAAEWPQHF. In DNA, the CDR3 is TGTGCCAGCAGTTTCGTGGCGGCGGAGTGGCCCCAGCATTTT.